Listed below are T cell receptor beta chains from one sample, sequenced in a study of T cell repertoires in cytomegalovirus infection. Each CDR3 protein gets one entry after TCRdb re-called the reads with MiXCR. The sample consists of over 450,000 distinct CDR3 sequences, 11% of them appearing once. Sequenced material: PBMCs. These receptors originate from a human donor in good health (CMV status not recorded). Some clones in this sample may be carry-over from other donors' samples. CDR3s include the opening cysteine and the closing phenylalanine or tryptophan. Each record gives: CDR3 length, J gene, V gene, D gene, clone size, CDR3 protein. The D gene is left open where the match is weak. The listing skips clone size in some rows; elsewhere it reads once, few, many or a size class.

>11|TRBJ1-5|TRBV29-1|-|-
CTSTRGGPQHF
>16|TRBJ1-4|TRBV7-2|TRBD1|many
CASSPQPQGAGEKLFF
>14|TRBJ1-4|TRBV19|TRBD1|few
CASGQGVLNEKLFF
>11|TRBJ1-2|TRBV7-2|-|many
CASSFDYGYTF
>14|TRBJ2-1|TRBV9|TRBD2|few
CASSVGLASDEQFF
>15|TRBJ2-7|TRBV13|TRBD2|-
CASSSSSGGAYEQYF
>15|TRBJ2-7|TRBV5-6|TRBD2|few
CASRAVGTRLGEQYF
>17|TRBJ2-2|TRBV14|-|-
CASSHDFIHPITGELFF
>14|TRBJ1-2|TRBV28|TRBD1|few
CASSRQGPNYGYTF
>15|TRBJ2-1|TRBV19|-|many
CAIGGRPSSYNEQFF
>14|TRBJ2-7|TRBV28|-|many
CASSLYRAPYEQYF
>14|TRBJ1-4|TRBV7-9|-|many
CASRGQRANEKLFF
>14|TRBJ2-7|TRBV6-5|-|many
CASRPSRSLWEQYF
>16|TRBJ2-1|TRBV9|TRBD2|many
CASSVWSGGSYNEQFF
>15|TRBJ1-1|TRBV27|TRBD1|few
CASSENFRGRTEAFF
>15|TRBJ1-5|TRBV20-1|-|-
CSAKQGSSGNQPQHF
>16|TRBJ2-1|TRBV20-1|TRBD2|-
CSASGLPGLASDEQFF
>18|TRBJ2-2|TRBV7-8|TRBD2|many
CASSFSRTSGSGIGELFF
>14|TRBJ1-2|TRBV15|TRBD1|few
CATSREQGSYGYTF
>14|TRBJ1-1|TRBV19|TRBD1|many
CASSWDSGMAEAFF
>16|TRBJ2-1|TRBV7-3|-|-
CASSPPGLKSYNEQFF
>16|TRBJ2-3|TRBV24-1|-|-
CATSDLHGTNTDTQYF
>16|TRBJ1-2|TRBV5-6|TRBD1|-
CASSLVARGLGYGYTF
>14|TRBJ2-3|TRBV7-2|-|many
CASRPAPSTDTQYF
>12|TRBJ2-5|TRBV9|-|few
CASSDGSETQYF
>15|TRBJ1-2|TRBV3-1|-|-
CASSPAARTNYGYTF
>11|TRBJ2-1|TRBV29-1|-|-
CSVAVEVRQFF
>16|TRBJ1-4|TRBV27|-|-
CASSFHPSATNEKLFF
>13|TRBJ2-1|TRBV6-1|-|many
CASRQGPYNEQFF
>15|TRBJ2-1|TRBV10-3|TRBD2|many
CAISEELAGLDEQFF
>14|TRBJ1-2|TRBV20-1|-|many
CSARDVEVAYGYTF
>13|TRBJ2-1|TRBV7-9|-|many
CASSELGPREQFF
>17|TRBJ2-5|TRBV4-2|TRBD2|many
CASSQESSGGAEETQYF
>14|TRBJ2-7|TRBV25-1|-|many
CASSEWNSFHEQYF
>14|TRBJ1-2|TRBV2|-|many
CASSEERQAYGYTF
>14|TRBJ2-2|TRBV7-2|TRBD2|many
CASSWTSGPGELFF
>12|TRBJ1-5|TRBV24-1|-|many
CATSFRNQPQHF
>12|TRBJ2-7|TRBV2|-|many
CASMAGRGEQYF
>15|TRBJ2-1|TRBV7-2|TRBD2|many
CASSLGSGRENEQFF
>15|TRBJ2-3|TRBV29-1|TRBD2|few
CSTQTAGGPSDTQYF
>11|TRBJ2-1|TRBV29-1|-|-
CSVIWGNEQFF
>16|TRBJ1-4|TRBV10-3|-|-
CAISGGLTGTDEKLFF
>14|TRBJ2-7|TRBV19|TRBD2|many
CASSDSAGRVPRYF
>14|TRBJ2-1|TRBV7-6|TRBD1|many
CASQTDRGGNEQFF
>15|TRBJ1-2|TRBV6-6|TRBD1|many
CASSYSGGAYYGYTF
>12|TRBJ1-4|TRBV18|-|many
CASSPSGSKRFF
>15|TRBJ2-3|TRBV2|-|-
CASTRGQGRTDTQYF
>14|TRBJ1-5|TRBV19|-|few
CASSISGGNQPQHF
>12|TRBJ2-1|TRBV5-5|-|many
CASSHPVREQFF
>13|TRBJ1-4|TRBV12-3/TRBV12-4|-|many
CASSFQASEKLFF
>16|TRBJ2-5|TRBV3-1|TRBD2|-
CASSQVTGGLGETQYF
>14|TRBJ1-5|TRBV3-1|TRBD1|few
CASSQQGVHQPQHF
>15|TRBJ2-3|TRBV28|-|many
CASSSKGYGTDTQYF
>16|TRBJ2-1|TRBV7-7|TRBD1|many
CASSLARTGDHNEQFF
>13|TRBJ2-7|TRBV12-3/TRBV12-4|-|many
CASSPNRFYEQYF
>14|TRBJ2-7|TRBV28|-|many
CASSFRGWTYEQYF
>14|TRBJ2-2|TRBV20-1|TRBD1|many
CSARWDRAVGELFF
>18|TRBJ1-2|TRBV5-6|-|-
CASSPTPLGMGKDYGYTF
>15|TRBJ1-5|TRBV11-2|-|many
CASSLAKGGGQPQHF
>15|TRBJ2-5|TRBV12-3/TRBV12-4|TRBD1|many
CASSRGGQGSETQYF